This T cell receptor beta chain emerged from a study of sequential checkpoint blockade in melanoma. About the study: Maintenance nivolumab came after either treatment sequence. About 88 pretreatment tumor DNA samples were TCRβ immunosequenced. Matched biopsies came pretreatment and at week 13 for about 24 patients.

The length of the CDR3 is 13 residues. The germline V and J ends were trimmed by 5 bases and 6 bases, with 12 bases remaining between them. From germline, CDR1 is MNHGY and CDR2 SAAAGT. The treatment: randomized to nivolumab then ipilimumab (arm A) or the reverse (arm B). None of the patients previously received DNA-damaging chemotherapy. Some clones are missing from TCRdb's copy, which holds only in-frame ones; the method was immunoSEQ multiplex PCR. The sample holds under 20,000 clones, approximately 26% seen once. The sample in question was tumor tissue (inferred from file names), obtained from a patient given nivolumab and ipilimumab in sequence. The sequence came from a human donor with melanoma. This chain uses TRBV6-8 with TRBJ2-3, with D unresolved. CDR3 loop: CASSRPLPDTQYF. The CDR3 nucleotides read TGTGCCAGCAGTCGACCCCTTCCGGATACGCAGTATTTT.